Following are 32 T cell receptor beta chains from one sample sequenced in a study of OX40 agonist ivuxolimab in advanced cancers. Only in-frame clones appear in the TCRdb table, and some are missing; sequencing was by immunoSEQ multiplex PCR. This table holds 94,000 or so clones, approximately 84% found once. The source material was CD4+ or CD8+ T cells sorted from blood, sampled in a trial of the OX40 agonist ivuxolimab. Every receptor here comes from an adult with an advanced solid tumor such as melanoma, head and neck, liver or kidney cancer.

The chain carries TRBV5-1 and TRBJ2-2; D remains ambiguous. Germline CDR1 SGHRS, CDR2 YFSETQ. This CDR3 region has 15 residues. Between the trimmed V and J ends, which lost 4 bases and 0 bases, there was a span of 10 bases. The DNA of the CDR3 is TGCGCCAGCAGCCCGGAAAGGTCGAACACCGGGGAGCTGTTTTTT. Amino acids: CASSPERSNTGELFF.

The chain combines TRBV5-1 with TRBJ2-2; 9 bases align to TRBD1. Germline V gives CDR1 SGHRS, CDR2 YFSETQ. Trimming removed 5 bases from V and 4 bases from J; junction bases left unmatched: 6. This CDR3 is 15 amino acids long. The CDR3 is CASRVGTGRTGELFF. The CDR3, as DNA: TGCGCCAGCAGGGTGGGGACAGGGCGCACCGGGGAGCTGTTTTTT. The full variable domain, with the rest looked up from reference TRBV5-1 and TRBJ2-2, is KAGVTQTPRYLIKTRGQQVTLSCSPISGHRSVSWYQQTPGQGLQFLFEYFSETQRNKGNFPGRFSGRQFSNSRSEMNVSTLELGDSALYLCASRVGTGRTGELFFGEGSRLTVL.

The genes are TRBV4-3 and TRBJ2-3; 10 bases map to TRBD1. The CDR3 has 17 residues. The trim removed 0 bases at V and 6 bases at J, leaving 9 bases unmatched. Germline values: CDR1 LGHNA, CDR2 YSLEER. The CDR3 nucleotides are TGCGCCAGCAGCCAAGACGCCGACAGGGGGCGTTGGGATACGCAGTATTTT. Translation gives CASSQDADRGRWDTQYF.

This clone was counted a single time. This chain connects TRBV4-1 to TRBJ2-1; D unclear. There are 16 residues in the CDR3. V was pared by 4 bases and J by 0 bases, with 13 bases between. The germline V gene has CDR1 MGHRA and CDR2 YSYEKL. CDR3 in DNA: TGCGCCAGCAGCCCAGATCGTGAGAGCTCCTACAATGAGCAGTTCTTC. This gives the protein CASSPDRESSYNEQFF.

The chain employs TRBV4-2 and TRBJ1-4; D is possibly TRBD1 (6 bases). V was clipped by 5 bases and J by 7 bases, with 14 bases between them. The CDR3 is made up of 14 amino acids. Germline CDR1 is LGHNA and CDR2 is YNFKEQ. This CDR3 reads CASSFGVGGEKLFF. The CDR3 bases are TGTGCCAGCAGCTTCGGGGTAGGGGGTGAAAAACTGTTTTTT.

This clone appeared a few times. The rearrangement uses TRBV18 and TRBJ2-2; no clear D. Germline loops: CDR1 KGHSH, CDR2 LQKENI. The CDR3 is 13 residues long. The ends were cut back, 3 bases at V and 4 bases at J, with 6 bases in the middle. In nucleotides, the CDR3 is TGTGCCAGCTCACCCATATCCACCGGGGAGCTGTTTTTT. This sequence encodes CASSPISTGELFF.

The gene calls are TRBV6-5 and TRBJ1-3, with 7 bases lining up with TRBD1. The CDR3 totals 13 residues. The junction had 4 bases not matched to a gene; V was cut back by 6 bases and J by 5 bases. From germline, CDR1 is MNHEY and CDR2 SVGAGI. As DNA, the CDR3 is TGTGCCAGCAGCCAGACAGGGAGAAACACCATATATTTT. It encodes CASSQTGRNTIYF.

The genes are TRBV6-1 and TRBJ1-1, with D unresolved. Germline V gene data show CDR1 as MNHNS and CDR2 as SASEGT. V gave up 5 bases and J gave up 0 bases, with 10 bases separating them. The CDR3 runs to 14 residues. The CDR3 loop reads CASSRSTLNTEAFF. As DNA, the CDR3 is TGTGCCAGCAGTCGATCCACTTTGAACACTGAAGCTTTCTTT.

The chain has TRBV7-9 and TRBJ1-2; D is ambiguous. This CDR3 spans 11 amino acids. The V end was cut by 3 bases, the J end by 5 bases, with 4 bases between. Germline CDR1 is SEHNR and CDR2 is FQNEAQ (reference sequence). CDR3: CASSFGYGYTF. CDR3 DNA: TGTGCCAGCAGCTTTGGGTATGGCTACACCTTC.

This clone appeared a single time. The chain recombines TRBV25-1 with TRBJ1-1; D ambiguous. Germline CDR1 MGHDK, CDR2 SYGVNS. The CDR3 is 15 residues long. The V end was cut by 7 bases, the J end by 5 bases, with 20 bases between. This chain's CDR3 is CASIAGRLPGTEAFF. The CDR3 nucleotides read TGTGCCAGCATAGCAGGCCGACTCCCGGGGACTGAAGCTTTCTTT.

This clone occurred once. The chain carries TRBV2 and TRBJ2-1; D not certain. Germline assignment: CDR1 SNHLY and CDR2 FYNNEI. The CDR3 runs 13 residues. Trimming removed 1 base from V and 7 bases from J, with 8 bases in between. The CDR3 spells CASSEERWNEQFF. The DNA of the CDR3 is TGTGCCAGCAGTGAAGAAAGGTGGAATGAGCAGTTCTTC.

In its sample, this clone was seen once. The chain uses TRBV10-3 and TRBJ2-7; D not certain. Germline V CDR1 and CDR2: ENHRY, SYGVKD. The V end was cut by 2 bases, the J end by 2 bases, with 7 bases between. This CDR3 region has 13 residues. The DNA of the CDR3 is TGTGCCATCAGTGAGGGAGTTCCCTACGAGCAGTACTTC. Protein product: CAISEGVPYEQYF.

This chain connects TRBV4-3 to TRBJ2-3; D gene unclear. Germline loops: CDR1 LGHNA, CDR2 YSLEER. This CDR3 spans 14 amino acids. V was clipped by 2 bases and J by 2 bases, with 8 bases between them. For the CDR3, the DNA is TGCGCCAGCAGCCAACAAACCTTCACAGATACGCAGTATTTT. This encodes CASSQQTFTDTQYF.

A few counts support this clone. The chain links TRBV6-4 to TRBJ2-6; the match to TRBD1 covers 7 bases. V was clipped by 0 bases and J by 4 bases; unmatched bases: 3. Germline CDR1 reads MRHNA; CDR2 reads SNTAGT. CDR3 length equals 16 residues. As DNA, the CDR3 is TGTGCCAGCAGTGACTCTGACAGGGCCGGGGCCAACGTCCTGACTTTC. This codes for CASSDSDRAGANVLTF.

The table lists this clone with a few counts. This chain joins TRBV11-2 and TRBJ2-7; D assignment may be TRBD1 or TRBD2 (5 bases each). Per the germline V gene, CDR1 is SGHAT and CDR2 is FQNNGV. This CDR3 is 13 amino acids long. The germline V and J ends were trimmed by 2 bases and 3 bases, with 8 bases remaining between them. The CDR3 protein is CASSLSGGYEQYF. The CDR3 DNA follows: TGTGCCAGCAGCTTATCTGGGGGCTACGAGCAGTACTTC.

This clone showed up just once. The chain is built from TRBV6-1 and TRBJ2-1; TRBD2 might be the D (6 bases). V was shortened by 10 bases and J by 7 bases, with 17 bases between the two germline ends. CDR3 length equals 13 residues. Germline V lookup: CDR1 MNHNS, CDR2 SASEGT. CDR3: CATTQGAGNEQFF. In DNA, the CDR3 is TGTGCCACCACTCAGGGCGCGGGGAATGAGCAGTTCTTC.

Here the CDR3 reads CASSLRWGGFEQYF. The CDR3 DNA sequence: TGTGCCAGCAGCTTGCGGTGGGGGGGATTCGAGCAGTACTTC. This chain uses TRBV5-8 with TRBJ2-7, with TRBD2 identical over 7 bases. After removal of 1 base from V and 6 bases from J, the junction contained 7 bases not matched to a gene. The CDR3 loop spans 14 amino acids. The V gene's germline CDR1 is SGHTS and CDR2 YDEGEE.

This clone was counted a few times. This chain connects TRBV7-6 to TRBJ2-7; no clear D gene. Germline V gene sequence: CDR1 SGHVS, CDR2 FNYEAQ. The CDR3 loop spans 12 amino acids. The V end was cut by 8 bases, the J end by 4 bases, with 12 bases between. DNA of the CDR3: TGTGCCAGCGGCAGAGGAGTATACGAGCAGTACTTC. Residues: CASGRGVYEQYF.

This clone was seen only once. J is TRBJ2-7 and V is TRBV5-4; 7 bases are shared with TRBD1. Losses at the gene ends were 4 bases for V and 2 bases for J; bases not matched to a gene: 9. Per the germline V gene, CDR1 is SGHNT and CDR2 is YYREEE (reference sequence). This CDR3 has 15 amino acids. The CDR3 DNA reads as TGTGCCAGCAGCCTGGGGACAGCCCCCACCTACGAGCAGTACTTC. Protein: CASSLGTAPTYEQYF.

The rearrangement links TRBV6-5 to TRBJ2-7, with D hard to call. CDR3 length equals 16 residues. From germline, CDR1 is MNHEY and CDR2 SVGAGI. The V end lost 0 bases, the J end lost 2 bases, and 14 bases lay between the germline ends. CDR3 loop: CASSYSSRHSPYEQYF. The CDR3 coding sequence is TGTGCCAGCAGTTACTCGAGTAGGCACAGCCCCTACGAGCAGTACTTC.

Comment on this clone: Other nucleotide sequences from this sample produce the same CDR3. The chain joins TRBV30 to TRBJ1-6; D perhaps matches TRBD1 (5 bases). With 3 bases removed from V and 0 bases from J, the gap between germline ends came to 9 bases. Germline values: CDR1 GTSNPN, CDR2 SVGIG (reference sequence). CDR3 size: 15 residues. CDR3 in DNA: TGTGCCTGGAGCTGGGGGAGCTCCTATAATTCACCCCTCCACTTT. It translates to CAWSWGSSYNSPLHF.

The chain combines TRBV15 with TRBJ2-3; a possible D gene is TRBD2 (5 bases). There are 20 residues in the CDR3. V shed 0 bases and J shed 1 base, with 23 bases lying between them. Germline CDR1 LNHNV, CDR2 YYDKDF (reference sequence). CDR3 in amino acids: CATSRDHPRKEVGRTDTQYF. The CDR3 DNA reads TGTGCCACCAGCAGAGATCACCCTAGAAAGGAGGTCGGCCGCACAGATACGCAGTATTTT.

This clone was recorded a few times. The V gene is TRBV29-1, the J gene TRBJ2-1, with D possibly being TRBD2 (5 bases). This CDR3 is 14 amino acids long. Deletions cut 4 bases from V and 5 bases from J, with 15 bases between. Per the germline V gene, CDR1 is SQVTM and CDR2 is ANQGSEA. CDR3 DNA sequence: TGCAGCGTTGGTTGGTGGGAGCTCGACAATGAGCAGTTCTTC. Residues: CSVGWWELDNEQFF.

This clone was recorded at least ten times. V usage is TRBV7-6 and J usage is TRBJ2-7; no definite D call. CDR3 length equals 14 residues. V gave up 4 bases and J gave up 2 bases, with 12 bases separating them. CDR1 and CDR2 from the germline V gene are SGHVS and FNYEAQ. CDR3 in amino acids: CASSSSETTYEQYF. In DNA form, the CDR3 reads TGTGCCAGCAGCTCCTCCGAGACAACCTACGAGCAGTACTTC.

The V call is TRBV14, the J call TRBJ1-5; 7 nucleotides match TRBD1. J gave up 5 bases and V 0 bases, and 7 bases lay outside the gene matches. This CDR3 has 16 amino acids. Germline V CDR1 and CDR2: SGHDN, FVKESK. CDR3 bases: TGTGCCAGCAGCCAAGAGGTGGGACAGACGTATCAGCCCCAGCATTTT. Translation: CASSQEVGQTYQPQHF. Together with reference TRBV14 and TRBJ1-5, the CDR3 gives the full variable domain: EAGVTQFPSHSVIEKGQTVTLRCDPISGHDNLYWYRRVMGKEIKFLLHFVKESKQDESGMPNNRFLAERTGGTYSTLKVQPAELEDSGVYFCASSQEVGQTYQPQHFGDGTRLSIL.

The chain links TRBV7-9 to TRBJ2-2, with TRBD1 identical over 9 bases. V shed 1 base and J 6 bases; nucleotides not matched to a gene: 9. The CDR3 has 17 amino acids. The germline V gene encodes CDR1 SEHNR and CDR2 FQNEAQ (reference sequence). The CDR3 sequence: CASSLGGTGMYPGELFF. The CDR3 DNA reads TGTGCCAGCAGCTTAGGAGGGACAGGGATGTATCCCGGGGAGCTGTTTTTT.

This rearrangement joins TRBV10-1 to TRBJ1-1, with D perhaps TRBD1 (6 bases). The V end lost 0 bases, the J end lost 7 bases, and 9 bases lay between the germline ends. Germline CDR1 and CDR2: WNHNN and SYGVQD (reference sequence). CDR3 size: 13 residues. The CDR3 DNA is TGCGCCAGCAGTGAGTCCGGACAGCTTGAAGCTTTCTTT. This encodes CASSESGQLEAFF.

The chain joins TRBV25-1 to TRBJ2-1, with 8 bases aligning to TRBD2. J lost 8 bases, V lost 5 bases, and 8 bases had no gene match. This CDR3 is built from 14 residues. Looked up from germline, CDR1 is MGHDK and CDR2 is SYGVNS. In DNA, the CDR3 is TGTGCCAGCAGTATGAGCGGGAGAGAGGATGAGCAGTTCTTC. As protein: CASSMSGREDEQFF.

The gene calls are TRBV5-1 and TRBJ2-7; D ambiguous. CDR3 size: 19 residues. CDR1 and CDR2 (germline): SGHRS, YFSETQ. V shed 1 base and J shed 5 bases, with 28 bases lying between them. CDR3 coding DNA: TGCGCCAGCAGCTTGAGGTCAGGAAAAGTAACAGAGCAAGGCCACGAGCAGTACTTC. Its protein is CASSLRSGKVTEQGHEQYF.

V gene TRBV10-3 combines with J gene TRBJ1-2; 7 positions match TRBD1. Germline V gene sequence: CDR1 ENHRY, CDR2 SYGVKD. Unmatched junction bases numbered 2, after V lost 2 bases and J lost 2 bases. This CDR3 has 14 residues. The CDR3 sequence: CAISEEQGNYGYTF. The CDR3 DNA sequence: TGTGCCATCAGTGAGGAACAGGGGAACTATGGCTACACCTTC.

The rearrangement uses TRBV7-9 and TRBJ1-5; D is unclear. V was cut by 1 base and J by 3 bases, with 4 bases left in between. The CDR3 contains 13 residues. The germline CDR1 and CDR2 sequences are SEHNR and FQNEAQ (reference sequence). The CDR3 DNA sequence: TGTGCCAGCAGCTTAGAACTCAATCAGCCCCAGCATTTT. Amino acid sequence: CASSLELNQPQHF.

This rearrangement joins TRBV19 to TRBJ2-1; TRBD1 matches 8 bases. V lost 5 bases, J lost 7 bases, and 7 bases stayed unmatched. There are 14 residues in the CDR3. Germline loops: CDR1 LNHDA, CDR2 SQIVND (reference sequence). The CDR3 DNA is TGTGCCAGTAGTCCCAGGACAGGGATGAATGAGCAGTTCTTC. Translation gives CASSPRTGMNEQFF.